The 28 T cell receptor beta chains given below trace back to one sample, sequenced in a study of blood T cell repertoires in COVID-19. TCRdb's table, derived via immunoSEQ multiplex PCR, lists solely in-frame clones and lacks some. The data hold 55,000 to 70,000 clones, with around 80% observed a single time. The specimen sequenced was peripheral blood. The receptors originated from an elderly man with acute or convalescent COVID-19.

Here the CDR3 reads CASSRLGHENTIYF. The CDR3 DNA sequence: TGTGCCAGCAGCCGGTTGGGACATGAAAACACCATATATTTT. The chain combines TRBV9 with TRBJ1-3, with a weak D call TRBD1 (6 bases). The ends were cut back, 4 bases at V and 6 bases at J, with 14 bases in the middle. Germline V CDR1 and CDR2: SGDLS, YYNGEE. This CDR3 is built from 14 residues.

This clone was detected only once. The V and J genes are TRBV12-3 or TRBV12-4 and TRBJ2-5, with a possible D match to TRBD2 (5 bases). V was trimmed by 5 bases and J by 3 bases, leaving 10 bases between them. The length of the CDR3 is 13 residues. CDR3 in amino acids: CASSTLAEETQYF. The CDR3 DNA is TGTGCCAGCAGTACTCTAGCCGAAGAGACCCAGTACTTC.

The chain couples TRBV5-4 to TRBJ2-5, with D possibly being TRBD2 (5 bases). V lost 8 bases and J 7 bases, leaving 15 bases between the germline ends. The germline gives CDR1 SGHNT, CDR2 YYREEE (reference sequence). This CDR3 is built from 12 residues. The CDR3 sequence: CASSGVLGTQYF. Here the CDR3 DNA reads TGTGCCAGTTCCGGGGTCTTGGGGACCCAGTACTTC.

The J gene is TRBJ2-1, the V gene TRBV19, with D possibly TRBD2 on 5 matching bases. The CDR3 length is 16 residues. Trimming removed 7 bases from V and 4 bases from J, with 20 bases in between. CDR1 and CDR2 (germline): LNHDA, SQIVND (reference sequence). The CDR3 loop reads CASTSSSLGEYNEQFF. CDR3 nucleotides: TGTGCCAGTACCTCCAGCTCCCTCGGGGAGTACAATGAGCAGTTCTTC.

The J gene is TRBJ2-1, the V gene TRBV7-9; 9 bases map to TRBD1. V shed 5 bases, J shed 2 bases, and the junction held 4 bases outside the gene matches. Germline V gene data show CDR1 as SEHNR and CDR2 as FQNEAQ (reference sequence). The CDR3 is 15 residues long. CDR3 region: CASSLGQGTYNEQFF. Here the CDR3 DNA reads TGTGCCAGCAGCCTTGGACAGGGGACCTACAATGAGCAGTTCTTC. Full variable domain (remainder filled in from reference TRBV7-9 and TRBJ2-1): DTGVSQNPRHKITKRGQNVTFRCDPISEHNRLYWYRQTLGQGPEFLTYFQNEAQLEKSRLLSDRFSAERPKGSFSTLEIQRTEQGDSAMYLCASSLGQGTYNEQFFGPGTRLTVL.

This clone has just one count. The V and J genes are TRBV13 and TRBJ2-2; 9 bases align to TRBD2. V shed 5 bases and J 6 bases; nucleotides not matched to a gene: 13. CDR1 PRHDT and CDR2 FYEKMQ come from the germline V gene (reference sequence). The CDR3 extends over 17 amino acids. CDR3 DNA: TGTGCCAGCAGCCAACCGGCGGGACTAGCTCTAGCCGGGGAGCTGTTTTTT. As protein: CASSQPAGLALAGELFF.

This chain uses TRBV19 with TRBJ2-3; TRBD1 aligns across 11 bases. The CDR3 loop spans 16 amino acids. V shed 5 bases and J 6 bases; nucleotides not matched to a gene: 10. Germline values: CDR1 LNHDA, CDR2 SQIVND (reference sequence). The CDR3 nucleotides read TGTGCCAGTAGTGTCACCGGGACAGGGGGTCCTGATACGCAGTATTTT. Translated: CASSVTGTGGPDTQYF.

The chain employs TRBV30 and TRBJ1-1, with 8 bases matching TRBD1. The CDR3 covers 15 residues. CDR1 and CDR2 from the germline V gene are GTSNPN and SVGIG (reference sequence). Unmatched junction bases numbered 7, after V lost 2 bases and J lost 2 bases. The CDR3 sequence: CAWSRQGARNTEAFF. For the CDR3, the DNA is TGTGCCTGGAGTCGTCAGGGGGCAAGAAACACTGAAGCTTTCTTT.

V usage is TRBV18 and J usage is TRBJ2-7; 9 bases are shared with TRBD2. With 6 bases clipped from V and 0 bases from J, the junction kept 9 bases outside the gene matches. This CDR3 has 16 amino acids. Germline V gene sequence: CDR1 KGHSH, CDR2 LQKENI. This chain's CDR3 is CASSQGAGGSSYEQYF. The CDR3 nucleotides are TGTGCCAGCTCCCAGGGTGCGGGAGGGAGCTCCTACGAGCAGTACTTC.

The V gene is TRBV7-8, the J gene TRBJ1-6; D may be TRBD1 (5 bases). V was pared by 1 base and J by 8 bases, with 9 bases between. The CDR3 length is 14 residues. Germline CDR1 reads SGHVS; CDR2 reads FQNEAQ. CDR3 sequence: CASSLGPGYSPLHF. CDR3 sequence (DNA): TGTGCCAGCAGCTTAGGTCCAGGGTATTCACCCCTCCACTTT.

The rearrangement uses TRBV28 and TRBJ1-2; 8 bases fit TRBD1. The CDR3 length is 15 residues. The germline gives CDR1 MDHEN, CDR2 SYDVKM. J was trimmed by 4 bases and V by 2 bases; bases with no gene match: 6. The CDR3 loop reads CASSLPTGQGYGYTF. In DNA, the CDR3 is TGTGCCAGCAGTTTACCCACAGGACAGGGCTATGGCTACACCTTC.

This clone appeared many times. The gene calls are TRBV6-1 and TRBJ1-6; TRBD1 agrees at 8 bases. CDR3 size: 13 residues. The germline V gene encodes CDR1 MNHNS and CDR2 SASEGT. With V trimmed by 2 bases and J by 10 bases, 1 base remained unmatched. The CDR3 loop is CASSETGGSPLHF. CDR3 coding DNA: TGTGCCAGCAGTGAAACAGGGGGGTCACCCCTCCACTTT.

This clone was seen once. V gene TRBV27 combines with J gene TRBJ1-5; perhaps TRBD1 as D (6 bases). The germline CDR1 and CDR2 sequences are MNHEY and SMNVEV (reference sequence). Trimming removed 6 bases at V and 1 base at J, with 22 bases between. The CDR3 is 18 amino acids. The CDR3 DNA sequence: TGTGCCAGCAGAGAGGGGGGGATCTGGTCTGAGAGCAATCAGCCCCAGCATTTT. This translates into CASREGGIWSESNQPQHF.

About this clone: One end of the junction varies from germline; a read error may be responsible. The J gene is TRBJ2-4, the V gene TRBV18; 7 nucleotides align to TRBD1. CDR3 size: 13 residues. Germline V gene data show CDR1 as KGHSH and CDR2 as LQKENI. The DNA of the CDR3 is TGTGCCAGCTCAGGGACAGCCGAAAACATTCAGTACTTC. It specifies CASSGTAENIQYF.

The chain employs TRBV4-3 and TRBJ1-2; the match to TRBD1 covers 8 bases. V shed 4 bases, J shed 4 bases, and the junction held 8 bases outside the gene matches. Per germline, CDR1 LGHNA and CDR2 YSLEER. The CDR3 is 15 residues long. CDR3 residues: CASSLGQGWAYGYTF. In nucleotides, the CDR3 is TGCGCCAGCAGCCTAGGACAGGGCTGGGCCTATGGCTACACCTTC.

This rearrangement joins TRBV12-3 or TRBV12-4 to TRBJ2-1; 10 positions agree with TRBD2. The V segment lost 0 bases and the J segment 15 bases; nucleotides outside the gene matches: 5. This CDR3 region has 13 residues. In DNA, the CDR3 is TGTGCCAGCAGTTTAGCACTAGCGGGATACCTGTTCTTC. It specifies CASSLALAGYLFF.

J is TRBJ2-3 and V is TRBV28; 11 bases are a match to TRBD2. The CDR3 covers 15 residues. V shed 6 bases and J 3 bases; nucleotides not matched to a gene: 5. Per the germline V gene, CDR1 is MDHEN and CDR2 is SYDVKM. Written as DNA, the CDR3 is TGTGCCAGCAGCCGTACTAGCGGGGGAACAGATACGCAGTATTTT. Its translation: CASSRTSGGTDTQYF.

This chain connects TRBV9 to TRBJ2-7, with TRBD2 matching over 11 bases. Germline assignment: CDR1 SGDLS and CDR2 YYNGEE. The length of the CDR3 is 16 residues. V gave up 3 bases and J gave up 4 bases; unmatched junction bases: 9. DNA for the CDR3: TGTGCCAGCAGCGCTACTAGCGGGGGTTTCGCTTACGAGCAGTACTTC. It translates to CASSATSGGFAYEQYF.

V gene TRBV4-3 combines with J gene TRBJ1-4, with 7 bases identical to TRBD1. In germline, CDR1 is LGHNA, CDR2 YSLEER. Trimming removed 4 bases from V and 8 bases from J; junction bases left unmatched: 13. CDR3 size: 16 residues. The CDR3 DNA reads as TGCGCCAGCAGCCGTGGACCAAGGGGGCGAGAGGAAAAACTGTTTTTT. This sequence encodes CASSRGPRGREEKLFF.

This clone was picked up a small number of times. Here the CDR3 DNA reads TGTGCCAGCAGCCAATTTGGGGCGGATGGCTACACCTTC. Encoded protein: CASSQFGADGYTF. This chain connects TRBV3-1 (or the pseudogene TRBV3-2) to TRBJ1-2; TRBD1 is a possible D gene (5 bases). The CDR3 is made up of 13 amino acids. V was clipped by 2 bases and J by 6 bases, with 10 bases between them. From germline, CDR1 is LGHDT and CDR2 YNNKEL (reference sequence).

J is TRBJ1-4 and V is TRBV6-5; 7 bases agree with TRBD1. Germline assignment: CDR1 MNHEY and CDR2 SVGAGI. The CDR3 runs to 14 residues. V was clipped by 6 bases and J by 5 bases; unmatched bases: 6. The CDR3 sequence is CASRSGQLNEKLFF. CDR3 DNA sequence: TGTGCCAGCAGATCGGGACAGCTCAATGAAAAACTGTTTTTT.

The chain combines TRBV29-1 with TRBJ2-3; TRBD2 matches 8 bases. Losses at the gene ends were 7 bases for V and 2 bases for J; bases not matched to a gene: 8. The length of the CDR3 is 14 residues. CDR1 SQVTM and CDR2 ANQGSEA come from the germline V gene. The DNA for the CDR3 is TGCAGCGGGGGACTAGGAGGACTCACAGATACGCAGTATTTT. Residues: CSGGLGGLTDTQYF.

CDR3 residues: CASASGTYQETQYF. For the CDR3, the DNA is TGTGCCAGCGCTAGCGGGACGTACCAAGAGACCCAGTACTTC. This chain links TRBV10-3 with TRBJ2-5; 9 bases match TRBD2. The CDR3 covers 14 residues. Germline lookup yields CDR1 ENHRY and CDR2 SYGVKD. The junction had 6 bases not matched to a gene; V was cut back by 10 bases and J by 0 bases.

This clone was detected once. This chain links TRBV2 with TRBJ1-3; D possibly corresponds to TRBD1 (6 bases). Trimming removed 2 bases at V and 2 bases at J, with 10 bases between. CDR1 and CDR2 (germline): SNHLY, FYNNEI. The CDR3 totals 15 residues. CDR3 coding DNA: TGTGCCAGCAGTGAATTGGGGGCGGCTGGAAACACCATATATTTT. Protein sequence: CASSELGAAGNTIYF.

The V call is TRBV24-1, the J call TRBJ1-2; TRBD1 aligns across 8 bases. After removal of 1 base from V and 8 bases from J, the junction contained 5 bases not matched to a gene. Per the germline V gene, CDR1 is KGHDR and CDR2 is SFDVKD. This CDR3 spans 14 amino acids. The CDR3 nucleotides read TGTGCCACCAGTGATTTAGACAGGGGAGCCGGCTACACCTTC. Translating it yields CATSDLDRGAGYTF.

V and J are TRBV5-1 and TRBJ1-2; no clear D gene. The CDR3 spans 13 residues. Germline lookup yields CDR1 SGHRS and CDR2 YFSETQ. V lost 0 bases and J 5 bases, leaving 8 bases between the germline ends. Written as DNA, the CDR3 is TGCGCCAGCAGCTTGGCTAGTCGGTATGGCTACACCTTC. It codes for CASSLASRYGYTF.

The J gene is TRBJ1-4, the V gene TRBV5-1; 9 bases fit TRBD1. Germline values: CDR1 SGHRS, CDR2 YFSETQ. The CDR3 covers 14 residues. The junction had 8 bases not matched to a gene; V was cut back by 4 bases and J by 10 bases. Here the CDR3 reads CASSETGGLGKLFF. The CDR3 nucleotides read TGCGCCAGCAGCGAGACAGGGGGTCTTGGAAAACTGTTTTTT.

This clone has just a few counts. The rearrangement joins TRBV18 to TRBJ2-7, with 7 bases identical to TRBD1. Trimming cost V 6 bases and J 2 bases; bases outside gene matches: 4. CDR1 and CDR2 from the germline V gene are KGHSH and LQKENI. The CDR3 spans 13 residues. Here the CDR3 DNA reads TGTGCCAGCTCGGAACAGGGGACCTACGAGCAGTACTTC. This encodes CASSEQGTYEQYF.